These 8 T cell receptor beta chains were all obtained from the same sample, sequenced in a study of blood T cell repertoires in COVID-19. Method: immunoSEQ multiplex PCR; TCRdb's copy keeps in-frame clones and lacks some. The sample lists a few hundred thousand clones; approximately 77% were seen once. The sequencing input was peripheral blood. The receptors stem from a human donor with acute or convalescent COVID-19. The donor label of this sample is uncertain.

The J gene is TRBJ1-1, the V gene TRBV2; 7 positions agree with TRBD1. Germline CDR1 SNHLY, CDR2 FYNNEI. CDR3 length: 13 residues. V gave up 8 bases and J gave up 3 bases; unmatched junction bases: 6. The CDR3 reads CASSSQGHTEAFF. The CDR3 region has the DNA TGTGCCAGCTCGTCACAGGGGCACACTGAAGCTTTCTTT.

In its sample, this clone was seen a few times. This sequence joins TRBV9 and TRBJ1-1; D uncertain. This CDR3 contains 15 residues. V lost 5 bases and J lost 1, with 15 bases in between. CDR1 is SGDLS and CDR2 is YYNGEE in the germline V gene. The CDR3 spells CASRASGGQNTEAFF. CDR3 nucleotide sequence: TGTGCCAGCAGGGCAAGTGGTGGTCAGAACACTGAAGCTTTCTTT.

J is TRBJ2-7 and V is TRBV11-2; tentatively, D is TRBD1 (5 bases). CDR3 length: 12 amino acids. Germline CDR1 SGHAT, CDR2 FQNNGV. The germline V and J ends were trimmed by 5 bases and 4 bases, with 9 bases remaining between them. This CDR3 reads CASSVDKYEQYF. The CDR3, as DNA: TGTGCCAGCAGCGTGGACAAGTACGAGCAGTACTTC.

The V and J genes are TRBV7-8 and TRBJ2-5, with a possible D match to TRBD1 (7 bases). The CDR3 has 13 amino acids. The germline V and J ends were trimmed by 6 bases and 1 base, with 9 bases remaining between them. The V gene's germline CDR1 is SGHVS and CDR2 FQNEAQ. CDR3 region: CASRRDSQETQYF. The CDR3 nucleotides read TGTGCCAGCAGGCGGGACAGCCAAGAGACCCAGTACTTC.

The chain joins TRBV10-1 to TRBJ2-5; TRBD2 matches 16 bases. After removal of 6 bases from V and 4 bases from J, the junction contained 11 bases not matched to a gene. The germline gives CDR1 WNHNN, CDR2 SYGVQD (reference sequence). This CDR3 contains 18 residues. The CDR3 here is CASSPGTSGRAYRETQYF. CDR3 bases: TGCGCCAGCAGCCCCGGGACTAGCGGGAGGGCCTACCGAGAGACCCAGTACTTC.

This clone occurred a few times. The chain couples TRBV19 to TRBJ1-2; 9 nucleotides line up with TRBD1. The ends lost 8 bases at V and 0 bases at J; junction bases unmatched: 13. The V gene's germline CDR1 is LNHDA and CDR2 SQIVND (reference sequence). This CDR3 has 17 amino acids. The chain's CDR3 is CASLARQGDLANYGYTF. The CDR3 DNA reads as TGTGCCAGTTTGGCCCGACAGGGGGACCTAGCTAACTATGGCTACACCTTC. Based on the CDR3 plus reference TRBV19 and TRBJ1-2, the full variable domain is DGGITQSPKYLFRKEGQNVTLSCEQNLNHDAMYWYRQDPGQGLRLIYYSQIVNDFQKGDIAEGYSVSREKKESFPLTVTSAQKNPTAFYLCASLARQGDLANYGYTFGSGTRLTVV.

This clone was seen a handful of times. J is TRBJ2-7 and V is TRBV4-2; 7 bases match TRBD2. Per germline, CDR1 LGHNA and CDR2 YNFKEQ. This CDR3 contains 16 residues. Trimming at V came to 0 bases and at J to 2 bases, leaving 7 bases not matched to a gene. In DNA, the CDR3 is TGTGCCAGCAGCCAAGATTTGGCTAGCGGTCCCTACGAGCAGTACTTC. It is translated as CASSQDLASGPYEQYF.

The chain recombines TRBV27 with TRBJ1-2; no firm D call. The CDR3 runs to 13 residues. Trimming removed 5 bases from V and 5 bases from J, with 12 bases in between. The germline CDR1 and CDR2 sequences are MNHEY and SMNVEV (reference sequence). The CDR3 spells CASSPGPSYGYTF. For the CDR3, the DNA is TGTGCCAGCAGTCCGGGTCCTTCTTATGGCTACACCTTC.